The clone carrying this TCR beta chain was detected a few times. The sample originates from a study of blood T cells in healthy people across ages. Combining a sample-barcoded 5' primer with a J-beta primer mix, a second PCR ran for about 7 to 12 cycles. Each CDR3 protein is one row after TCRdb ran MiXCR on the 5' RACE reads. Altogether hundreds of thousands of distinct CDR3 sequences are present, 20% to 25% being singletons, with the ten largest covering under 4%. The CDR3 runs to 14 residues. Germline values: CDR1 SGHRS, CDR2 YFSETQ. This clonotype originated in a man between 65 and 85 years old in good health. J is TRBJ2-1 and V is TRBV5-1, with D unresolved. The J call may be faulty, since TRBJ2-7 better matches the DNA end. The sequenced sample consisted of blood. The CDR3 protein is CASSLDSKTYEQYF. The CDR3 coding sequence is TGCGCCAGCAGCTTGGACAGTAAAACCTACGAGCAGTACTTC.